This TCR beta chain was sequenced for a study of response to subunit inactivated influenza vaccine. One entry per CDR3 protein, called by TCRdb with MiXCR from the RT-PCR reads. The sample lists around 570,000 distinct CDR3 sequences; approximately 11% were seen once. The CDR3 runs 16 residues. Germline V gives CDR1 MNHEY, CDR2 SVGAGI. The V and J ends lost 2 bases and 2 bases, in that order; junction bases with no gene match: 5. The sample was also reused in another study, on T cells expressing NK-cell markers. Per that study: Making the TCR beta cDNA relied on 5'RACE template switching with UMIs.

The source of this sequence is a man between 50 and 59 years old who received an inactivated influenza vaccine. The chain employs TRBV6-5 and TRBJ2-5, with 10 bases aligning to TRBD2. The sequencing used PBMCs from blood, collected on the day of vaccination. The CDR3 reads CASSYLASGGQETQYF. Written as DNA, the CDR3 is TGTGCCAGCAGTTACCTGGCTAGCGGGGGACAAGAGACCCAGTACTTC.